These 29 T cell receptor delta chains were all obtained from the same sample, sequenced in a study of gamma-delta T cells after stem cell transplantation. TCRdb reprocessed the RT-PCR reads using CATT. Among about 1,700 delta-chain clones listed, 4% to 5.5% were seen once. Sequenced input: gamma-delta T cells. These receptors were collected from a human donor. It is not recorded whose cells these are; they may come from a transplant donor.

This clone was found a few times. A far larger clone is a single base away, which makes a read error likely. The chain carries TRDV2 and TRDJ3; D is unresolved. V was trimmed by 9 bases and J by 3 bases, leaving 11 bases between them. Germline V gives CDR1 GEAIGNYY, CDR2 EKD. CDR3 size: 14 residues. For the CDR3, the DNA is TGTGCCGCCTTGGCAGTCTGGGACACCCGACAGATGTTTTTC. Encoded protein: CAALAVWDTRQMFF.

There are a few counts of this clone. A far larger clone is off by one base, so a read error is likely. This chain connects TRDV2 to TRDJ1, with TRDD3 identical over 10 bases. From germline, CDR1 is GEAIGNYY and CDR2 EKD. Unmatched junction bases numbered 17, after V lost 1 base and J lost 4 bases. This CDR3 has 19 residues. The CDR3 coding sequence is TGTGCCTGTGACACAGTAGGGTCCACAAAGGGGGATACGGTCGATAAACTCATCTTT. It specifies CACDTVGSTKGDTVDKLIF.

Concerning this clone: With a far larger clone one base away, a read error is the likely cause. The gene calls are TRDV2 and TRDJ1; 7 nucleotides agree with TRDD3. TCRdb gives no J gene; it was assigned here by matching the DNA to germline. Germline CDR1 reads GEAIGNYY; CDR2 reads EKD. The V gene end was trimmed by 0 bases and the J gene end by 0 bases; junction bases not matched to a gene: 18. This CDR3 is 20 amino acids long. CDR3 bases: TGTGCCTGTGACACCGTAATGGTGGATACGAAGAGGGAGTACACCGATAAACTCATCTTT. Translation gives CACDTVMVDTKREYTDKLIF.

As for this clone: One base away lies a much larger clone, so this may be a sequencing read error. Other DNA variants within this sample encode the same CDR3. V usage is TRDV2 and J usage is TRDJ1; 7 positions match TRDD3. The V gene's germline CDR1 is GEAIGNYY and CDR2 EKD. The CDR3 runs to 17 residues. J was trimmed by 1 base and V by 4 bases; bases with no gene match: 14. This CDR3 reads CACDTVGDIRRTDKLIF. CDR3 sequence (DNA): TGTGCCTGTGATACCGTTGGGGATATAAGACGCACCGATAAACTCATCTTT.

This clone has more than one count but fewer than ten. Because the CDR3's place on the DNA is in doubt, the DNA is left out and the CDR3 is given as listed by TCRdb. The identical CDR3 is also encoded by other nucleotide sequences in the sample. The chain joins TRDV2 to TRDJ1; TRDD3 is the table's D call, not checked against the DNA. From germline, CDR1 is GEAIGNYY and CDR2 EKD. The CDR3 spans 18 amino acids, including both terminal residues. CDR3 amino acids: CACDTVNLGPGSTDKLIF.

This clone is labeled large. The sample holds other DNA sequences that translate to the same CDR3. V is TRDV2 and J is TRDJ2; TRDD3 matches at 11 bases. CDR1 and CDR2 (germline): GEAIGNYY, EKD. The CDR3 runs to 18 residues. V lost 0 bases, J lost 6 bases, and 11 bases stayed unmatched. The CDR3 DNA sequence: TGTGCCTGTGACACCGTACTGGGGGATAAGCGTGGTTCAGCACAACTCTTCTTT. This gives the protein CACDTVLGDKRGSAQLFF.

This clone came up a few times. This sequence joins TRDV2 and TRDJ1; 12 bases map to TRDD3. From germline, CDR1 is GEAIGNYY and CDR2 EKD. The CDR3 covers 20 residues. The trim removed 0 bases at V and 0 bases at J, leaving 13 bases unmatched. In DNA form, the CDR3 reads TGTGCCTGTGACACCGTACTGGGGGATACCCGGACCCCGGACACCGATAAACTCATCTTT. Amino acid sequence: CACDTVLGDTRTPDTDKLIF.

The sample holds a few counts of this clone. A far larger clone is just one base off, so this is likely a read error. This chain connects TRDV2 to TRDJ1; 9 bases align to TRDD3. This CDR3 spans 17 amino acids. The V gene's germline CDR1 is GEAIGNYY and CDR2 EKD. The J segment lost 11 bases and the V segment lost 0 bases, leaving 18 bases of the junction unmatched. CDR3 protein: CACDTVGGDTSAKMLIF. The CDR3 DNA sequence: TGTGCCTGTGACACCGTTGGGGGGGATACATCAGCGAAGATGCTCATCTTT.

Of note for this clone: A far larger clone lies a single base away; this is likely a read error. The rearrangement joins TRDV2 to TRDJ1; 12 bases are shared with TRDD3. CDR1 is GEAIGNYY, CDR2 EKD, per germline. The CDR3 is made up of 17 amino acids. In DNA, the CDR3 is TGTGCCTGTGACACCTTACTGGGGGATACAGTGGGCGATAAACCCATCTTT. Translation gives CACDTLLGDTVGDKPIF.

With regard to this clone: A read error may be the cause here, since a much bigger clone is one base away. For the CDR3, the DNA is TGTGCCTGTGGCACCCTAGGGACGACTGGGGGATACCATAAACTCATCTTT. Its translation: CACGTLGTTGGYHKLIF. The chain links TRDV2 to TRDJ1; 12 bases align to TRDD3. The germline gives CDR1 GEAIGNYY, CDR2 EKD. The CDR3 is 17 residues long.

This clone ranks as medium-sized. The sample contains more than one DNA sequence encoding this CDR3. The chain recombines TRDV2 with TRDJ3; TRDD3 aligns across 7 bases. CDR1 is GEAIGNYY and CDR2 is EKD in the germline V gene. Trimming at V came to 1 base and at J to 0 bases, leaving 8 bases not matched to a gene. The CDR3 has 19 residues. The CDR3: CACDTAGGSSSWDTRQMFF. The CDR3 bases are TGTGCCTGTGACACGGCTGGGGGTTCGAGCTCCTGGGACACCCGACAGATGTTTTTC.

This clone was counted a few times. Possible read error: a much larger clone is one base away. The chain links TRDV2 to TRDJ1, with 10 bases identical to TRDD3. The trim removed 6 bases at V and 1 base at J, leaving 13 bases unmatched. This CDR3 has 17 amino acids. Germline loops: CDR1 GEAIGNYY, CDR2 EKD. DNA for the CDR3: TGTGCCTGTTACTCACTACTGGGGGATCTAAGCACCGATAAACTCATCTTT. This translates into CACYSLLGDLSTDKLIF.

To note about this clone: It is likely a read error: a sequence one base away is far more abundant. This sample includes further DNA sequences coding for the same CDR3. The V call is TRDV2, the J call TRDJ1; D perhaps matches TRDD2 (5 bases). Per the germline V gene, CDR1 is GEAIGNYY and CDR2 is EKD. V dropped 2 bases and J dropped 4 bases, with 19 bases sitting between them. CDR3 length: 16 residues. CDR3 region: CACDILRGKDSDKLIF. The DNA for the CDR3 is TGTGCCTGTGACATCCTTCGGGGCAAGGACAGCGATAAACTCATCTTT.

The sample holds a few counts of this clone. One junction end disagrees with the germline gene, perhaps due to a read error. Different DNA sequences within this sample yield the same CDR3. The chain has TRDV2 and TRDJ1, with TRDD3 matching 10 bases. This CDR3 spans 18 amino acids. CDR1 GEAIGNYY and CDR2 EKD come from the germline V gene. In DNA, the CDR3 is TGCGCCTGTGACAAAGTGGGGGATACTTCCCCGTACACCGATAAACTCATCTTT. Translating gives CACDKVGDTSPYTDKLIF.

This clone was seen only a few times. The chain is built from TRDV1 and TRDJ1, with 12 bases that match TRDD3. Germline V gene sequence: CDR1 TSWWSYY, CDR2 QGS. This CDR3 is 25 amino acids long. J lost 0 bases, V lost 0 bases, and 26 bases had no gene match. The CDR3 DNA reads TGTGCTCTTGGGGAACTGAACCTCCTACGTTCTTATACTGGGGGATACCGGCGACACACCGATAAACTCATCTTT. This translates into CALGELNLLRSYTGGYRRHTDKLIF.

Notes on this clone: Given a much more abundant clone one base away, this may be a read error. The chain is built from TRDV2 and TRDJ1; 12 bases are shared with TRDD3. This CDR3 is built from 20 residues. V was pared by 0 bases and J by 2 bases, with 15 bases of the junction left unmatched. Germline lookup yields CDR1 GEAIGNYY and CDR2 EKD. The CDR3 loop is CACDTVEHSLGDTRTDKLIF. DNA for the CDR3: TGTGCCTGTGACACCGTTGAGCACTCGCTGGGGGATACGAGGACCGATAAACTCATCTTT.

This clone is labeled as medium-sized. V and J are TRDV2 and TRDJ1; TRDD3 agrees at 8 bases. V shed 3 bases and J 10 bases; nucleotides not matched to a gene: 21. The CDR3 totals 17 residues. Germline CDR1 is GEAIGNYY and CDR2 is EKD. CDR3 sequence reads: CACDAILSTGGHGRLIF. The CDR3 DNA reads TGTGCCTGTGACGCCATCCTCAGTACTGGGGGTCACGGGAGACTCATCTTT.

Within the sample, this clone is large. This same CDR3 is encoded by further DNA sequences in the sample. The rearrangement joins TRDV2 to TRDJ1; TRDD3 agrees at 9 bases. The CDR3 is made up of 16 amino acids. The germline V gene has CDR1 GEAIGNYY and CDR2 EKD. Trimming removed 5 bases from V and 0 bases from J; junction bases left unmatched: 9. The CDR3, as DNA: TGTGCCTGTGTCCCACTGGGGGAGGGATACACCGATAAACTCATCTTT. Its translation: CACVPLGEGYTDKLIF.

This clone is judged medium-sized (0.01 to 0.1%). The rearrangement links TRDV2 to TRDJ1; TRDD3 matches at 9 bases. Germline V gene sequence: CDR1 GEAIGNYY, CDR2 EKD. This CDR3 region has 18 residues. Losses at the gene ends were 6 bases for V and 0 bases for J; bases not matched to a gene: 16. CDR3 loop: CACFQYWGRPRYTDKLIF. In nucleotides, the CDR3 is TGTGCCTGTTTTCAGTACTGGGGGAGGCCACGGTACACCGATAAACTCATCTTT.

This clone was recorded a few times. A much larger clone is a single base away; this may be a read error. The chain couples TRDV2 to TRDJ1, with 10 positions matching TRDD3. Looked up from germline, CDR1 is GEAIGNYY and CDR2 is EKD. J gave up 7 bases and V 2 bases, and 30 bases lay outside the gene matches. The CDR3 consists of 22 residues. The CDR3 sequence is CACDMVPLRTGGWSGVDGKLIF. In nucleotides, the CDR3 is TGTGCCTGTGACATGGTCCCTTTACGTACTGGGGGATGGTCCGGGGTAGACGGTAAACTCATCTTT.

On this clone itself: This probably arose from a read error, given a far larger clone one base away. CDR3 in amino acids: CACDPLGDTWDTLQMFF. The CDR3 nucleotides are TGTGCCTGTGACCCGCTAGGGGATACGTGGGACACCCTACAGATGTTTTTC. The J gene is TRDJ3, the V gene TRDV2, with 9 bases matching TRDD3. In the absence of a J gene in TCRdb, the DNA was matched to germline to assign it here. The CDR3 extends over 17 amino acids. The germline gives CDR1 GEAIGNYY, CDR2 EKD.

For this clone: A far more abundant clone sits one base away, making this likely a read error. The chain recombines TRDV2 with TRDJ1; TRDD3 agrees at 8 bases. With 1 base clipped from V and 0 bases from J, the junction kept 15 bases outside the gene matches. This CDR3 has 19 residues. Germline V gene sequence: CDR1 GEAIGNYY, CDR2 EKD. CDR3 sequence (DNA): TGTGCCTGTGACACAATCTCGCATACTGGGGGCCTGCACACCGATAAACTCATCTTT. Amino acids: CACDTISHTGGLHTDKLIF.

This clone occurred a few times. It differs at one base from a far larger clone, so likely a read error. The rearrangement links TRDV2 to TRDJ3; 9 bases are shared with TRDD3. Germline CDR1 is GEAIGNYY and CDR2 is EKD. This CDR3 is built from 18 residues. V dropped 0 bases and J dropped 5; count of bases not matched to a gene: 7. The CDR3 region is CACDTLGDASRDTRQMFF. DNA for the CDR3: TGTGCCTGTGACACCCTGGGGGATGCGAGCCGGGACACCCGACAGATGTTTTTC.

The chain recombines TRDV2 with TRDJ1; 13 nucleotides agree with TRDD3. The J gene is absent in TCRdb and was assigned here via DNA matching to germline. Trimming cost V 3 bases and J 10 bases; bases outside gene matches: 10. Looked up from germline, CDR1 is GEAIGNYY and CDR2 is EKD. This CDR3 has 15 amino acids. CDR3: CACDALLGDTAGLIF. The CDR3 nucleotides read TGTGCCTGTGACGCGTTACTGGGGGATACGGCGGGACTCATCTTT.

This clone is medium-sized in the sample. Additional DNA sequences in this sample encode the identical CDR3. The chain joins TRDV2 to TRDJ1; TRDD3 matches 7 bases. Germline-derived CDR1 and CDR2 are GEAIGNYY and EKD. The CDR3 covers 20 residues. V shed 3 bases and J 5 bases; nucleotides not matched to a gene: 26. For the CDR3, the DNA is TGTGCCTGTGACGCTGTATCAACTTCCCGCGGTGGGGGGATTGGGGATAAACTCATCTTT. Translating it yields CACDAVSTSRGGGIGDKLIF.

This clone ranks as medium-sized. This chain links TRDV2 with TRDJ1; D gene ambiguous. V shed 0 bases and J shed 2 bases, with 15 bases lying between them. Germline-derived CDR1 and CDR2 are GEAIGNYY and EKD. The length of the CDR3 is 16 residues. In DNA, the CDR3 is TGTGCCTGTGACACCATTCCGGGGTCGGGGACCGATAAACTCATCTTT. It codes for CACDTIPGSGTDKLIF.

On this clone itself: This likely stems from a read error, as it lies one base from a far larger clone. There is no V gene call, and the J gene is TRDJ1; the table's D call, TRDD3, was not checked against the DNA. The CDR3 totals 15 residues. CDR3 residues: CACDTLGANTDNLIF. CDR3 nucleotides: TGTGCCTGTGACACACTGGGGGCCAACACCGATAACCTCATCTTT.

By sample fraction, this clone is large. The chain joins TRDV2 to TRDJ1, with D unclear. The germline V gene has CDR1 GEAIGNYY and CDR2 EKD. The length of the CDR3 is 14 residues. Trimming took 2 bases from V and 0 from J, leaving 9 bases between them. The CDR3 nucleotides are TGTGCCTGTGACATGCTTAGCGACACCGATAAACTCATCTTT. Translated, it gives CACDMLSDTDKLIF.

As to this clone: A far larger clone differs by one base, so this is likely a read error. Other DNA sequences of this sample code for an identical CDR3. CDR3 in amino acids: CACDTVGIMADKLIF. CDR3 bases: TGTGCCTGTGACACCGTGGGGATAATGGCAGATAAACTCATCTTT. J is TRDJ1 and V is TRDV2, with 7 nucleotides matching TRDD3. Germline trimming cut 0 bases from V and 5 bases from J; bases unmatched to any gene: 8. Germline lookup yields CDR1 GEAIGNYY and CDR2 EKD. The CDR3 is 15 residues long.